The clone carrying this T cell receptor beta chain showed up many times. Its antigen is still unknown. Staff drew approximately 9.7 milliliters of peripheral blood from each donor. The use of a sample-barcoded 5' primer and a J-beta primer mix characterized a second PCR of about 7 to 12 cycles. Each cDNA molecule carried a tag from a template-switch adaptor that contained 12 random nucleotides. TCRdb analysed the 5' RACE reads with MiXCR anew, one entry per CDR3 protein. In the table there are hundreds of thousands of distinct CDR3 sequences, 40% to 50% of which are singletons. In germline, CDR1 is SQVTM, CDR2 ANQGSEA. Trimming took 5 bases from V and 5 from J, leaving 9 bases between them. This CDR3 contains 11 residues. The data stem from a study of blood T cells in healthy people across ages. General observations from the study: CMV infection status of these donors was not known. There were more naive CD4+ cells and higher diversity in long-lived donors than in aged donors.

The gene calls are TRBV29-1 and TRBJ2-5; D gene ambiguous. This clonotype was sampled from a man in his sixties in good health. What was sequenced was blood. CDR3 DNA: TGCAGCGTTCAGGACGGGGAGACCCAGTACTTC. Its protein is CSVQDGETQYF.